This T cell receptor beta chain was found in a study of blood T cell repertoires in COVID-19. At the level of the study: Acute and convalescent COVID-19 samples came from the United States, Italy and Spain. In each case, the material was cDNA or gDNA derived from T cells, B-cell-depleted T cells, or PBMCs.

Original analysis: From reference gene primer amplification, estimates of nucleated cell counts were derived. Assay: immunoSEQ multiplex PCR; the TCRdb copy retains only in-frame clones and omits some. The V and J calls and clone size are taken from that table; D and trimming were inferred from the DNA. The data hold about 250,000 clones, with approximately 83% observed a single time. In germline, CDR1 is SGHRS, CDR2 YFSETQ. Trimming took 3 bases from V and 3 from J, leaving 12 bases between them. The CDR3 runs 14 residues. Sample: peripheral blood. This receptor was taken from a man aged 40-55 years with acute or convalescent COVID-19. V usage is TRBV5-1 and J usage is TRBJ1-2, with a possible D match to TRBD1 (6 bases). CDR3 residues: CASSSYSGDYGYTF. In DNA form, the CDR3 reads TGCGCCAGCAGCTCCTACTCAGGGGACTATGGCTACACCTTC.